The rows below give T cell receptor beta chains drawn from one sample of a study of siplizumab effects on memory and regulatory T cells. The data were produced by immunoSEQ multiplex PCR, yet TCRdb's version contains in-frame clones alone and is incomplete. The sample holds 80,000 to 130,000 clones, roughly 94% seen once. The sample was Tregs sorted from blood. The origin of the receptors is a human donor in good health. The CDR3 runs from the conserved cysteine through the conserved F or W. The D gene is left open where the match is weak.

DNA: TGCAGCGTTGAAGCCCCGGACAGGGGAGTTGATGGCTACACCTTC
CDR3: CSVEAPDRGVDGYTF
V: TRBV29-1
D: TRBD1
J: TRBJ1-2

DNA: TGTGCCAGTAGTCCACCGGACCGCTTTAACACTGAAGCTTTCTTT
CDR3: CASSPPDRFNTEAFF
V: TRBV19
D: NA
J: TRBJ1-1

DNA: TGTGCCAGTAGTCCTATTACACCCGGGACACCCTCCTCCTACGAGCAGTACTTC
CDR3: CASSPITPGTPSSYEQYF
V: TRBV19
D: NA
J: TRBJ2-7

DNA: TGTGCCAGCAGTGTAAGGGCTAGCGGGAAGATTGAGACCCAGTACTTC
CDR3: CASSVRASGKIETQYF
V: TRBV2
D: TRBD2
J: TRBJ2-5

DNA: TGTGCCAGCAGCCTAGAATCAGGGGGCGGCACTGAAGCTTTCTTT
CDR3: CASSLESGGGTEAFF
V: TRBV11-2
D: TRBD1
J: TRBJ1-1

DNA: TGCGCCAGCAGCCAAAAATCCGCCTACAGGGACTCTGGGGCCAACGTCCTGACTTTC
CDR3: CASSQKSAYRDSGANVLTF
V: TRBV4-1
D: NA
J: TRBJ2-6

DNA: TGTGCCAGCATCGAAGGGACTGCGGATTCACCCCTCCACTTT
CDR3: CASIEGTADSPLHF
V: TRBV21-1
D: NA
J: TRBJ1-6

DNA: TGCAGCGCGACGGTTAGTTACTATGGTTTGAACACTGAAGCTTTCTTT
CDR3: CSATVSYYGLNTEAFF
V: TRBV29-1
D: NA
J: TRBJ1-1

DNA: TGTGCCAGCAGCGTAGCGATTGGGGGGACGGATACGCAGTATTTT
CDR3: CASSVAIGGTDTQYF
V: TRBV9
D: NA
J: TRBJ2-3

DNA: TGTGCCAGCAGCTTAGGACAGGGGCTCTGGAACACTGAAGCTTTCTTT
CDR3: CASSLGQGLWNTEAFF
V: TRBV7-9
D: TRBD1
J: TRBJ1-1

DNA: TGTGCCAGCAGCTTAGTGAAACCTAAGACAGAACCCAATCAGCCCCAGCATTTT
CDR3: CASSLVKPKTEPNQPQHF
V: TRBV7-6
D: NA
J: TRBJ1-5

DNA: TGTGCCAGCAGCTTAGATCGGGGCGGTACTGAAGCTTTCTTT
CDR3: CASSLDRGGTEAFF
V: TRBV11-2
D: NA
J: TRBJ1-1

DNA: TGTGCCAGCAGTTACAGGGGGCATGGCTACACCTTC
CDR3: CASSYRGHGYTF
V: TRBV6-5
D: TRBD1
J: TRBJ1-2

DNA: TGTGCCATCAGTGAGTCGACAGCGACTGAAGCTTTCTTT
CDR3: CAISESTATEAFF
V: TRBV10-3
D: NA
J: TRBJ1-1

DNA: TGTGCCAGCTCACCACCCCCGAGCGGGGAGCTGTTTTTT
CDR3: CASSPPPSGELFF
V: TRBV18
D: NA
J: TRBJ2-2

DNA: TGTGCCAGCTCACCTACCGGGACATTCCGGACCCAGTACTTC
CDR3: CASSPTGTFRTQYF
V: TRBV18
D: NA
J: TRBJ2-5